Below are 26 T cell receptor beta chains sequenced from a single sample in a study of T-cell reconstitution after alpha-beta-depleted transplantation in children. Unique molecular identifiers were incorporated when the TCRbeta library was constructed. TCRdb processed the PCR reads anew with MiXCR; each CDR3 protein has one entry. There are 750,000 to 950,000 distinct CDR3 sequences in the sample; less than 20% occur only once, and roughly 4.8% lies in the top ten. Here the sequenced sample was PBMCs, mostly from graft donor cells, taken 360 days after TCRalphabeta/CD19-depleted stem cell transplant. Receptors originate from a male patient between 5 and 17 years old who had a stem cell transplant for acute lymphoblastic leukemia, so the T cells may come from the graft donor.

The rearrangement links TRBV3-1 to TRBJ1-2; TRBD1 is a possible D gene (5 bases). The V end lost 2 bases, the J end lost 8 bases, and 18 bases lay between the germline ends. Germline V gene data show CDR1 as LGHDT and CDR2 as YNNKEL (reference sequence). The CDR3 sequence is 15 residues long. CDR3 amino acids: CASSQPGPMARGYTF. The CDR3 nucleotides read TGTGCCAGCAGCCAACCGGGACCTATGGCCCGCGGCTACACCTTC.

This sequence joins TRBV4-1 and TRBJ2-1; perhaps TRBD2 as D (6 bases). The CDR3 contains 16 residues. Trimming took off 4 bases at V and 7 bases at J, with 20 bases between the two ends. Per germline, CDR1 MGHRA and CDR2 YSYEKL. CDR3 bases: TGCGCCAGCAGCCTTGGGGCGGGGAGAGTCAGAAATGAGCAGTTCTTC. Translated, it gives CASSLGAGRVRNEQFF.

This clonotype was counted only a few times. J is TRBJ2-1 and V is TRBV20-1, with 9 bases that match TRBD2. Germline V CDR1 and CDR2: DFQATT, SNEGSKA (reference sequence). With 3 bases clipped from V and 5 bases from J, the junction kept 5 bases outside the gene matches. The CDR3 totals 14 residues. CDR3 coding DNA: TGCAGTGCTAGGGCGGGAGGGCCCGACAATGAGCAGTTCTTC. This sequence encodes CSARAGGPDNEQFF.

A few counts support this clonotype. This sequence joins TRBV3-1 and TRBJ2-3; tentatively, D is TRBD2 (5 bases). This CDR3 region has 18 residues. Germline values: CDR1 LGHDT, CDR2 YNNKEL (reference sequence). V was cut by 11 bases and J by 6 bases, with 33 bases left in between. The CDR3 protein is CASSQDNLHPGWYDTQYF. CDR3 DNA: TGTGCCTCCAGCCAAGATAATCTGCATCCGGGGTGGTATGATACGCAGTATTTT.

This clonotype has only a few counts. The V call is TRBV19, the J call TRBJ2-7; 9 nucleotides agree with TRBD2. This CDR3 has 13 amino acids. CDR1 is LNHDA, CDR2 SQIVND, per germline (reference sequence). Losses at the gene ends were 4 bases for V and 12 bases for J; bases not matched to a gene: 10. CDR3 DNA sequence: TGTGCCAGTAGTAACCCGCCGGGACTAGCAGCGTACTTC. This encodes CASSNPPGLAAYF.

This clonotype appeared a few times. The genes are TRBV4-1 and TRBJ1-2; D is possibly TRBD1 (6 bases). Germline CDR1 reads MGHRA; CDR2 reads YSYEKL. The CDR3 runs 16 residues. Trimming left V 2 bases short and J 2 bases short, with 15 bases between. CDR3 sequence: CASSQPTNRANYGYTF. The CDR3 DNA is TGCGCCAGCAGCCAACCTACGAACAGGGCCAACTATGGCTACACCTTC.

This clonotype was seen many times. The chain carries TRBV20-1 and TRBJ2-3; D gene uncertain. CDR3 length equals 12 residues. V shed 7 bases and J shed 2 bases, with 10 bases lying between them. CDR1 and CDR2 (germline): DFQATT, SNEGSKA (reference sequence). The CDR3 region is CSVHKNTDTQYF. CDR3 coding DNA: TGCAGTGTTCACAAAAACACAGATACGCAGTATTTT.

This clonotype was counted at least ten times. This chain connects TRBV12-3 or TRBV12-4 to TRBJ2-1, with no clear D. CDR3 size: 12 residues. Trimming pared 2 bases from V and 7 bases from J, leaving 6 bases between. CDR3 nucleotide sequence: TGTGCCAGCAGTTTAATTTTAAATGAGCAGTTCTTC. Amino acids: CASSLILNEQFF.

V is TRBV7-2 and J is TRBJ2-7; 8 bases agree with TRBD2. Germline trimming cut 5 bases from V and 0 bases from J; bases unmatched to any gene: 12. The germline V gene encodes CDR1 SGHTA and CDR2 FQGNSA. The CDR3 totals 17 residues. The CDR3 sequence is CASSLTALAGPSYEQYF. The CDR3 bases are TGTGCCAGCAGCCTCACCGCTTTAGCGGGACCCTCCTACGAGCAGTACTTC.

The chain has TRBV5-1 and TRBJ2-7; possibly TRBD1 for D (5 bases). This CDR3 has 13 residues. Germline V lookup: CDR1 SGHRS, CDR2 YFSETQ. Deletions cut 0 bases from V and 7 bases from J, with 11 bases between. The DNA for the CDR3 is TGCGCCAGCAGCTTGGTTTTGGGGCGGGAGCAGTACTTC. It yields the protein CASSLVLGREQYF.

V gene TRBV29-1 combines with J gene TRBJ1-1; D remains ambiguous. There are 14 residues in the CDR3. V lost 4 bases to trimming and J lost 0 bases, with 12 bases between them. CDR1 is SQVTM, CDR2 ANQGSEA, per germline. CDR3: CSVVVFGMNTEAFF. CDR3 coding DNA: TGCAGCGTTGTGGTTTTTGGGATGAACACTGAAGCTTTCTTT. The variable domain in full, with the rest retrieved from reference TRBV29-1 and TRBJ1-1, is SAVISQKPSRDICQRGTSLTIQCQVDSQVTMMFWYRQQPGQSLTLIATANQGSEATYESGFVIDKFPISRPNLTFSTLTVSNMSPEDSSIYLCSVVVFGMNTEAFFGQGTRLTVV.

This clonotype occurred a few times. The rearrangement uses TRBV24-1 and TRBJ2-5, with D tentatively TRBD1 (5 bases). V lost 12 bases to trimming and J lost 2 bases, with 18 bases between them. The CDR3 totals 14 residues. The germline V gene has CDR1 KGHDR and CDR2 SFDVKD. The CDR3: CAGQKQVGQETQYF. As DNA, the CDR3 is TGTGCCGGTCAAAAACAGGTTGGTCAAGAGACCCAGTACTTC.

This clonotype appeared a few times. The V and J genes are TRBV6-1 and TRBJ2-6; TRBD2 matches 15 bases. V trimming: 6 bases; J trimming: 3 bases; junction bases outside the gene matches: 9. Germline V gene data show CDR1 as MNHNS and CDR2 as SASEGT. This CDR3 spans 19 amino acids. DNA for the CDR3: TGTGCCAGCAGGGGGAGGACTAGCGGGAGGGCCGGTGGGGCCAACGTCCTGACTTTC. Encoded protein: CASRGRTSGRAGGANVLTF.

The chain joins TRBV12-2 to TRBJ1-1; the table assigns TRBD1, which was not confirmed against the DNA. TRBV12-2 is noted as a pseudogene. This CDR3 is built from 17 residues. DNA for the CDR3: TGTGCAAGTCGCTTAGCGGAGCCCCCTCCACCTAACACTGAAGCTTTCTTT. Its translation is CASRLAEPPPPNTEAFF.

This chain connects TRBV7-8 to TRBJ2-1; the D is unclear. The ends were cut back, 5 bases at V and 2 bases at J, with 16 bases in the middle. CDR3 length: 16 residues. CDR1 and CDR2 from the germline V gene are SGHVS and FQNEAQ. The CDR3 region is CASSPQSVRTYNEQFF. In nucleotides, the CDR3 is TGTGCCAGCAGCCCCCAGTCTGTTAGGACCTACAATGAGCAGTTCTTC. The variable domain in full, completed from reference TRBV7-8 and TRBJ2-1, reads GAGVSQSPRYKVAKRGQDVALRCDPISGHVSLFWYQQALGQGPEFLTYFQNEAQLDKSGLPSDRFFAERPEGSVSTLKIQRTQQEDSAVYLCASSPQSVRTYNEQFFGPGTRLTVL.

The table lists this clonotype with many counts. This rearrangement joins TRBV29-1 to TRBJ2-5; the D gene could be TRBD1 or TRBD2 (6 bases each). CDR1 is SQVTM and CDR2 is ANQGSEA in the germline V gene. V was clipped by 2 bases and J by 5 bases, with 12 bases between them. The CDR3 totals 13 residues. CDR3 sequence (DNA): TGCAGCGTTGAAAGGGGGGCTGGGGAGACCCAGTACTTC. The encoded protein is CSVERGAGETQYF.

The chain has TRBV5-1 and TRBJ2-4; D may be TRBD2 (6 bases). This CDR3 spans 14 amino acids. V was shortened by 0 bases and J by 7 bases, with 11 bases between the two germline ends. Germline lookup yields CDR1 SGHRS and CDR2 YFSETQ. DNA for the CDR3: TGCGCCAGCAGCTTGGAGGGAGGCGAGAACATTCAGTACTTC. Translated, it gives CASSLEGGENIQYF.

This chain's CDR3 is CASSSGLITSDTQYF. CDR3 bases: TGCGCCAGCAGCTCTGGGCTTATTACCTCAGATACGCAGTATTTT. The chain links TRBV5-1 to TRBJ2-3, with unresolved D. V was shortened by 3 bases and J by 4 bases, with 15 bases between the two germline ends. The CDR3 extends over 15 amino acids. From germline, CDR1 is SGHRS and CDR2 YFSETQ.

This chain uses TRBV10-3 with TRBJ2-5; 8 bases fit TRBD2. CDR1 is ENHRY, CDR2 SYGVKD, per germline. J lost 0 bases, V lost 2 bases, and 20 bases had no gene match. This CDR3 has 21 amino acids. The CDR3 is CAISERLLFSSGPVHQETQYF. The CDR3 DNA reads TGTGCCATCAGTGAGAGGTTGTTGTTTTCTAGCGGGCCGGTCCACCAAGAGACCCAGTACTTC.

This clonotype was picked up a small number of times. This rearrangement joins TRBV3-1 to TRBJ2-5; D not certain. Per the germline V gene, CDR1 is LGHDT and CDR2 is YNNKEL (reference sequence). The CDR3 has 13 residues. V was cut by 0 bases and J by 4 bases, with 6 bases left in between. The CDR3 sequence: CASSQEWRETQYF. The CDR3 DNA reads TGTGCCAGCAGCCAAGAATGGAGAGAGACCCAGTACTTC.

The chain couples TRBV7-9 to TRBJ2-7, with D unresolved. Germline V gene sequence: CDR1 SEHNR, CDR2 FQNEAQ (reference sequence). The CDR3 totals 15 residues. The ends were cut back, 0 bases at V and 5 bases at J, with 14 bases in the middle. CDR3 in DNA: TGTGCCAGCAGCTTAGCGGTTGGACGAGTCGACGAGCAGTACTTC. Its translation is CASSLAVGRVDEQYF.

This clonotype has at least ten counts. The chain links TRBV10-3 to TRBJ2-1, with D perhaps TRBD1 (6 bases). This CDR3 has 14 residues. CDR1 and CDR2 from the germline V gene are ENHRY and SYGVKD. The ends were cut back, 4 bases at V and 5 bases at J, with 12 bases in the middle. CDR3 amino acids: CAISVRGIHNEQFF. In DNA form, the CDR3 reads TGTGCCATCAGTGTGAGGGGGATCCACAATGAGCAGTTCTTC.

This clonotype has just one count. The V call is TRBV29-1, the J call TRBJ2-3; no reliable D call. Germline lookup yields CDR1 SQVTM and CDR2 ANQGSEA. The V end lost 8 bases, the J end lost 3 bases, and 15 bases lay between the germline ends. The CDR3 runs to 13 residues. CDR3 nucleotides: TGCAGCTCCTGGTGGGTTAGAACAGATACGCAGTATTTT. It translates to CSSWWVRTDTQYF.

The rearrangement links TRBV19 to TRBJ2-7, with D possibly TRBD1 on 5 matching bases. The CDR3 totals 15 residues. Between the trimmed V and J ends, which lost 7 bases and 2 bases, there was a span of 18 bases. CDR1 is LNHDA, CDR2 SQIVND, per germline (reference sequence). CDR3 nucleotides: TGTGCCAGTATGGGGCAGGGAAGGCCCCCCTACGAGCAGTACTTC. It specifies CASMGQGRPPYEQYF.

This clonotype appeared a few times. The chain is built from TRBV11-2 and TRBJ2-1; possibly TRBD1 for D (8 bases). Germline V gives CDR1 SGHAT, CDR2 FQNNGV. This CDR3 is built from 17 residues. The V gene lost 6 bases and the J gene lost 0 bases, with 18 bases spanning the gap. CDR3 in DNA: TGTGCCAGCAGTAAAAAACAGGGGGGGGCCTCCTACAATGAGCAGTTCTTC. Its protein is CASSKKQGGASYNEQFF.

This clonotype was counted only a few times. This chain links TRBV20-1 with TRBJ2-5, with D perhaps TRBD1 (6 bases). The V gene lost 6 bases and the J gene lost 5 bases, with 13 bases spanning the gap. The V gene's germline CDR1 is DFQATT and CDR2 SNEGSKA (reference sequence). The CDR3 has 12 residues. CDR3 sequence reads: CSATGQWETQYF. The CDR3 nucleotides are TGCAGTGCCACCGGACAGTGGGAGACCCAGTACTTC.